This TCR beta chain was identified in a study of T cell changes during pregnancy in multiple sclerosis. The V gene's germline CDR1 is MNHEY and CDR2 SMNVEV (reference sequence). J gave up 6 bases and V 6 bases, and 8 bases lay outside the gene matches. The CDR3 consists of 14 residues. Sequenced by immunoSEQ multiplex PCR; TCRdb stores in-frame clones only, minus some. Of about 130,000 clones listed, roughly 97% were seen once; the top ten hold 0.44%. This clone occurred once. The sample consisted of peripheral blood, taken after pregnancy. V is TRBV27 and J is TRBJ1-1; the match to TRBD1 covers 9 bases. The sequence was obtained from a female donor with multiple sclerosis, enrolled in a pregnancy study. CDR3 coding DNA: TGTGCCAGCAGGTCCGGGACAGGGCTTGCTGAAGCTTTCTTT. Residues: CASRSGTGLAEAFF.